The next 31 T cell receptor beta chains were all read from a single sample in a study of long-term antiretroviral therapy in people with HIV. It was version v3.0 of the immunoSEQ assay that was run at survey level. Here immunoSEQ multiplex PCR was the method, and the copy in TCRdb shows in-frame clones only, minus some. The table has around 20,000 clones, 80% to 90% seen once. The sample consisted of unsorted PBMCs, taken 4.2 years after starting antiretroviral therapy. These receptors all come from a man aged 45-65 years with HIV.

The genes are TRBV18 and TRBJ1-3; D is unclear. The CDR3 spans 14 residues. The germline V and J ends were trimmed by 2 bases and 0 bases, with 5 bases remaining between them. Germline-derived CDR1 and CDR2 are KGHSH and LQKENI. CDR3 sequence (DNA): TGTGCCAGCTCACCAGCCAGCTCTGGAAACACCATATATTTT. As protein: CASSPASSGNTIYF.

The V call is TRBV7-8, the J call TRBJ2-3; no clear D gene. The CDR3 consists of 13 residues. V shed 6 bases and J shed 3 bases, with 10 bases lying between them. The germline gives CDR1 SGHVS, CDR2 FQNEAQ. Written as DNA, the CDR3 is TGTGCCAGCAGGTACTCAGTGACAGATACGCAGTATTTT. It yields the protein CASRYSVTDTQYF.

The gene calls are TRBV5-4 and TRBJ1-2, with 8 nucleotides matching TRBD1. The CDR3 runs to 14 residues. The junction had 6 bases not matched to a gene; V was cut back by 4 bases and J by 4 bases. Germline V gene sequence: CDR1 SGHNT, CDR2 YYREEE (reference sequence). DNA for the CDR3: TGTGCCAGCAGCGCGGACAGGGAGGCCTATGGCTACACCTTC. Translating it yields CASSADREAYGYTF.

The chain is built from TRBV5-1 and TRBJ2-7; 7 bases are shared with TRBD1. V lost 6 bases, J lost 3 bases, and 9 bases stayed unmatched. The CDR3 covers 14 residues. Per germline, CDR1 SGHRS and CDR2 YFSETQ. The CDR3 coding sequence is TGCGCCAGCATGCCTCGACAGGGATACTACGAGCAGTACTTC. As protein: CASMPRQGYYEQYF.

This chain joins TRBV9 and TRBJ2-7; D may be TRBD1 (6 bases). Trimming stripped 0 bases from V and 2 bases from J, with 9 bases between. CDR1 is SGDLS and CDR2 is YYNGEE in the germline V gene. The CDR3 has 14 residues. The CDR3 region has the DNA TGTGCCAGCAGCGTAGGTGCAGGGGCCTACGAGCAGTACTTC. This encodes CASSVGAGAYEQYF.

The J gene is TRBJ2-7, the V gene TRBV5-8, with 9 bases aligning to TRBD1. After removal of 4 bases from V and 4 bases from J, the junction contained 3 bases not matched to a gene. The CDR3 extends over 13 amino acids. Germline V gene sequence: CDR1 SGHTS, CDR2 YDEGEE. Here the CDR3 DNA reads TGTGCCAGCAGCCCGACAGGGGGATACGAGCAGTACTTC. Protein: CASSPTGGYEQYF. Full variable domain (missing parts from reference TRBV5-8 and TRBJ2-7): EAGVTQSPTHLIKTRGQQATLRCSPISGHTSVYWYQQALGLGLQFLLWYDEGEERNRGNFPPRFSGRQFPNYSSELNVNALELEDSALYLCASSPTGGYEQYFGPGTRLTVT.

The chain combines TRBV5-5 with TRBJ1-6; D is ambiguous. From germline, CDR1 is SGHKS and CDR2 YYEKEE (reference sequence). The V gene lost 3 bases and the J gene lost 0 bases, with 7 bases spanning the gap. The CDR3 contains 15 residues. CDR3 sequence reads: CASSSASSYNSPLHF. CDR3 DNA sequence: TGTGCCAGCAGCTCCGCCAGCTCCTATAATTCACCCCTCCACTTT.

This clone was found once. The chain employs TRBV10-3 and TRBJ1-1; D is ambiguous. Trimming took off 3 bases at V and 3 bases at J, with 8 bases between the two ends. The V gene's germline CDR1 is ENHRY and CDR2 SYGVKD. The CDR3 has 13 amino acids. This CDR3 reads CAISDSPDTEAFF. The CDR3 nucleotides read TGTGCCATCAGTGATTCGCCGGACACTGAAGCTTTCTTT.

The rearrangement joins TRBV6-1 to TRBJ1-5; D unresolved. Germline loops: CDR1 MNHNS, CDR2 SASEGT. This CDR3 has 16 residues. V lost 0 bases, J lost 1 base, and 10 bases lay in between. In DNA form, the CDR3 reads TGTGCCAGCAGTGAAGCGAATCCGAGGAGCAATCAGCCCCAGCATTTT. As protein: CASSEANPRSNQPQHF.

The V call is TRBV18, the J call TRBJ1-4; no firm D call. Trimming took off 3 bases at V and 8 bases at J, with 10 bases between the two ends. In germline, CDR1 is KGHSH, CDR2 LQKENI. The CDR3 is 13 amino acids. CDR3 nucleotide sequence: TGTGCCAGCTCACCCTTATCCGGCGAAAAACTGTTTTTT. Translated: CASSPLSGEKLFF.

The chain recombines TRBV4-3 with TRBJ1-1, with a weak D call TRBD1 (5 bases). The germline V gene has CDR1 LGHNA and CDR2 YSLEER. The V end lost 1 base, the J end lost 4 bases, and 10 bases lay between the germline ends. The CDR3 is 14 residues long. CDR3: CASSQVQGPTEAFF. CDR3 nucleotide sequence: TGCGCCAGCAGCCAAGTGCAGGGCCCCACTGAAGCTTTCTTT.

Regarding this clone: Other DNA sequences within the sample encode an identical CDR3. V usage is TRBV5-1 and J usage is TRBJ2-7; D unclear. This CDR3 spans 11 amino acids. Germline V gene data show CDR1 as SGHRS and CDR2 as YFSETQ. Trimming shortened V by 0 bases and J by 4 bases, and 2 bases separated the two germline ends. CDR3 nucleotide sequence: TGCGCCAGCAGCTTGGGATACGAGCAGTACTTC. Encoded protein: CASSLGYEQYF.

This chain uses TRBV5-1 with TRBJ2-1; D may be TRBD1 (6 bases). The V gene lost 4 bases and the J gene lost 5 bases, with 7 bases spanning the gap. Germline V gene sequence: CDR1 SGHRS, CDR2 YFSETQ. The CDR3 extends over 12 amino acids. CDR3: CASSRGNNEQFF. CDR3 nucleotides: TGCGCCAGCAGCAGGGGGAACAATGAGCAGTTCTTC.

The chain links TRBV5-6 to TRBJ2-7; the D gene is possibly TRBD1 (5 bases). Trimming took 6 bases from V and 3 from J, leaving 10 bases between them. Per germline, CDR1 SGHDT and CDR2 YYEEEE. The CDR3 has 12 residues. In nucleotides, the CDR3 is TGTGCCAGCAACCTAGACAGCTACGAGCAGTACTTC. Translated, it gives CASNLDSYEQYF.

The gene calls are TRBV19 and TRBJ1-4, with D tentatively TRBD1 (5 bases). CDR3 length: 15 amino acids. Germline V gives CDR1 LNHDA, CDR2 SQIVND (reference sequence). V was clipped by 3 bases and J by 0 bases, with 8 bases between them. Here the CDR3 reads CASSMEGSTNEKLFF. The CDR3 DNA is TGTGCCAGTAGTATGGAGGGGTCAACTAATGAAAAACTGTTTTTT.

V is TRBV5-6 and J is TRBJ1-1; D gene unclear. CDR1 SGHDT and CDR2 YYEEEE come from the germline V gene. The CDR3 runs 15 residues. V lost 3 bases and J lost 3, with 15 bases in between. Written as DNA, the CDR3 is TGTGCCAGCAGCTCGCCGGGATCAAGCTACACTGAAGCTTTCTTT. Translation gives CASSSPGSSYTEAFF.

The chain recombines TRBV5-4 with TRBJ2-7; possibly TRBD2 for D (6 bases). Trimming pared 0 bases from V and 4 bases from J, leaving 8 bases between. The CDR3 runs 13 residues. CDR1 and CDR2 (germline): SGHNT, YYREEE (reference sequence). CDR3 sequence reads: CASSLGGTYEQYF. The CDR3 DNA sequence: TGTGCCAGCAGCTTGGGGGGGACTTACGAGCAGTACTTC.

This clone was seen once. The chain uses TRBV5-1 and TRBJ2-1; TRBD2 matches at 8 bases. This CDR3 has 15 amino acids. Trimming at V came to 0 bases and at J to 14 bases, leaving 13 bases not matched to a gene. Germline V gene data show CDR1 as SGHRS and CDR2 as YFSETQ. Here the CDR3 DNA reads TGCGCCAGCAGCTTGGAATCGAGCGGGGGTGCCCGGAAGTTCTTC. Translated: CASSLESSGGARKFF.

As DNA, the CDR3 is TGTGCCAGCAGCGACCCCAGGGGTCGCTACGAGCAGTACTTC. This encodes CASSDPRGRYEQYF. The chain has TRBV6-6 and TRBJ2-7, with D tentatively TRBD1 (6 bases). Germline CDR1 is MNHNY and CDR2 is SVGAGI (reference sequence). Trimming left V 6 bases short and J 3 bases short, with 15 bases between. This CDR3 comprises 14 residues.

The rearrangement links TRBV18 to TRBJ2-7; a possible D gene is TRBD2 (5 bases). The CDR3 sequence is 15 residues long. The germline V and J ends were trimmed by 3 bases and 6 bases, with 18 bases remaining between them. The germline V gene encodes CDR1 KGHSH and CDR2 LQKENI. The CDR3 sequence is CASSPTRDLEAEQYF. CDR3 coding DNA: TGTGCCAGCTCACCGACCCGGGATCTAGAGGCCGAGCAGTACTTC.

The V call is TRBV5-4, the J call TRBJ2-1; TRBD2 agrees at 9 bases. The V gene end was trimmed by 4 bases and the J gene end by 9 bases; junction bases not matched to a gene: 11. Germline loops: CDR1 SGHNT, CDR2 YYREEE (reference sequence). The length of the CDR3 is 15 residues. DNA of the CDR3: TGTGCCAGCAGCCACCCCCCGGGACTAGCAGGTGAGCAGTTCTTC. Translating gives CASSHPPGLAGEQFF. The full variable domain, rest sourced from reference TRBV5-4 and TRBJ2-1, is ETGVTQSPTHLIKTRGQQVTLRCSSQSGHNTVSWYQQALGQGPQFIFQYYREEENGRGNFPPRFSGLQFPNYSSELNVNALELDDSALYLCASSHPPGLAGEQFFGPGTRLTVL.

The gene calls are TRBV9 and TRBJ2-3; D is unresolved. Per the germline V gene, CDR1 is SGDLS and CDR2 is YYNGEE. The CDR3 is 16 residues long. Trimming removed 0 bases from V and 0 bases from J, with 11 bases in between. The CDR3 loop reads CASSVGYRPSTDTQYF. CDR3 in DNA: TGTGCCAGCAGCGTAGGTTACAGACCTAGCACAGATACGCAGTATTTT.

The V gene is TRBV5-1, the J gene TRBJ2-5; 12 positions agree with TRBD2. CDR1 is SGHRS and CDR2 is YFSETQ in the germline V gene. Trimming took 0 bases from V and 1 from J; bases not matched to a gene: 4. This CDR3 comprises 17 residues. The CDR3 loop reads CASSLGLAGVVQETQYF. CDR3 coding DNA: TGCGCCAGCAGCTTGGGACTAGCGGGGGTCGTCCAAGAGACCCAGTACTTC.

The chain uses TRBV11-1 and TRBJ1-1, with a possible D match to TRBD1 (5 bases). The CDR3 loop spans 14 amino acids. CDR1 and CDR2 from the germline V gene are SGHAT and FQDESV (reference sequence). Deletions cut 3 bases from V and 2 bases from J, with 10 bases between. In DNA form, the CDR3 reads TGTGCCAGCAGCTTCGGGCAGGGAAACACTGAAGCTTTCTTT. Protein product: CASSFGQGNTEAFF.

The rearrangement links TRBV10-3 to TRBJ2-3; D is unresolved. Trimming took 0 bases from V and 8 from J, leaving 6 bases between them. The CDR3 consists of 12 residues. Per the germline V gene, CDR1 is ENHRY and CDR2 is SYGVKD. In nucleotides, the CDR3 is TGTGCCATCAGTGAGTCAATTGCTACGCAGTATTTT. Its protein is CAISESIATQYF.

This chain joins TRBV13 and TRBJ1-6; no reliable D call. Germline V lookup: CDR1 PRHDT, CDR2 FYEKMQ (reference sequence). V lost 0 bases to trimming and J lost 6 bases, with 3 bases between them. This CDR3 region has 13 residues. CDR3 in DNA: TGTGCCAGCAGCTTAGGACTTAATTCACCCCTCCACTTT. It specifies CASSLGLNSPLHF.

The rearrangement links TRBV29-1 to TRBJ1-6; D is ambiguous. V lost 5 bases to trimming and J lost 10 bases, with 15 bases between them. CDR1 SQVTM and CDR2 ANQGSEA come from the germline V gene. The CDR3 is 13 amino acids. CDR3 DNA sequence: TGCAGCGTTCAAGTCCCGGGGATATCACCCCTCCACTTT. This translates into CSVQVPGISPLHF.

V gene TRBV23-1 combines with J gene TRBJ2-7; 9 bases align to TRBD1. TRBV23-1 is noted as an ORF with a role that remains uncertain. The CDR3 length is 17 residues. Germline trimming cut 0 bases from V and 6 bases from J; bases unmatched to any gene: 12. The DNA for the CDR3 is TGCGCCAGCAGTCAATCCGTGGACAGGGGAGAGGAAGGCGAGCAGTACTTC. Translation gives CASSQSVDRGEEGEQYF.

This chain joins TRBV13 and TRBJ2-7; D may be TRBD1 or TRBD2 (5 bases each). V gave up 3 bases and J gave up 3 bases, with 12 bases separating them. The CDR3 spans 14 residues. CDR1 and CDR2 from the germline V gene are PRHDT and FYEKMQ (reference sequence). Here the CDR3 reads CASSFRDGLYEQYF. The CDR3 DNA is TGTGCCAGCAGCTTCCGGGACGGTCTCTACGAGCAGTACTTC. Full variable domain (missing parts from reference TRBV13 and TRBJ2-7): AAGVIQSPRHLIKEKRETATLKCYPIPRHDTVYWYQQGPGQDPQFLISFYEKMQSDKGSIPDRFSAQQFSDYHSELNMSSLELGDSALYFCASSFRDGLYEQYFGPGTRLTVT.

The chain couples TRBV6-5 to TRBJ1-4; 10 bases agree with TRBD1. This CDR3 is built from 14 residues. Germline trimming cut 0 bases from V and 12 bases from J; bases unmatched to any gene: 4. The germline gives CDR1 MNHEY, CDR2 SVGAGI. The CDR3 region is CASSYSGTGAELFF. The CDR3 DNA reads TGTGCCAGCAGTTACTCCGGGACAGGGGCGGAACTGTTTTTT.

This chain links TRBV7-9 with TRBJ1-4; 8 bases line up with TRBD1. From germline, CDR1 is SEHNR and CDR2 FQNEAQ (reference sequence). The CDR3 is 15 amino acids. V was clipped by 5 bases and J by 4 bases; unmatched bases: 6. The CDR3 DNA is TGTGCCAGCAGCGTCGACAGGGGCTTTAATGAAAAACTGTTTTTT. Amino acid sequence: CASSVDRGFNEKLFF.